The 20 T cell receptor beta chains below all came from one sample that was sequenced in a study of T cells in narcolepsy (dated by TCRdb to the late 2010s). Library method: the immunoSEQ multiplex PCR assay. TCRdb stores this immuneACCESS table with in-frame sequences only. Part of the clones is absent; in the studies checked, under half of the shortfall reflects unresolved V genes, and no reason is known for the rest. Within this sample are some 15,000 clones, with about 85% of them counted one time only. More than 35% of the sample goes to the ten largest clones. The sequenced sample consisted of memory (CD45RA-) CD4+ T cells from blood. The cell subset or site label, as the study defines it: memory T cells sorted ex vivo from peripheral blood. These receptors came from a human donor in good health.

CDR3 sequence reads: CAWSVARSYEQYF. CDR3 in DNA: TGTGCCTGGAGTGTGGCCCGGTCCTACGAGCAGTACTTC. The V gene is TRBV30, the J gene TRBJ2-7; D not resolved. Germline CDR1 and CDR2: GTSNPN and SVGIG (reference sequence). The CDR3 extends over 13 amino acids. V lost 0 bases and J lost 1, with 7 bases in between.

This sequence joins TRBV2 and TRBJ2-5, with D perhaps matching TRBD1 (6 bases). Trimming pared 6 bases from V and 5 bases from J, leaving 16 bases between. This CDR3 has 14 amino acids. Germline V gives CDR1 SNHLY, CDR2 FYNNEI. This chain's CDR3 is CASSATGFGETQYF. In DNA, the CDR3 is TGTGCCAGCAGCGCAACAGGGTTTGGCGAGACCCAGTACTTC.

The chain employs TRBV29-1 and TRBJ1-1; D perhaps matches TRBD1 (6 bases). V was pared by 6 bases and J by 7 bases, with 15 bases between. The germline CDR1 and CDR2 sequences are SQVTM and ANQGSEA. This CDR3 is built from 12 residues. In DNA, the CDR3 is TGCAGCGTCGTGAGGGGGGCACTTGAAGCTTTCTTT. Protein sequence: CSVVRGALEAFF.

The chain recombines TRBV19 with TRBJ2-7; 10 nucleotides match TRBD1. The CDR3 runs to 14 residues. After removal of 6 bases from V and 6 bases from J, the junction contained 8 bases not matched to a gene. Germline CDR1 LNHDA, CDR2 SQIVND (reference sequence). CDR3 sequence: CASRGRQGAAEQYF. The CDR3, as DNA: TGTGCCAGTAGAGGAAGACAGGGGGCTGCCGAGCAGTACTTC.

The chain carries TRBV6-1 and TRBJ2-5; tentatively, D is TRBD1 or TRBD2 (5 bases each). V lost 10 bases and J lost 4, with 16 bases in between. The CDR3 covers 13 residues. Germline V gene data show CDR1 as MNHNS and CDR2 as SASEGT. The CDR3: CATLSGTSETQYF. In DNA form, the CDR3 reads TGTGCCACCTTATCTGGGACCTCAGAGACCCAGTACTTC.

The chain recombines TRBV6-1 with TRBJ2-7, with TRBD2 matching over 10 bases. The CDR3 is 14 residues long. CDR1 MNHNS and CDR2 SASEGT come from the germline V gene. The junction had 6 bases not matched to a gene; V was cut back by 4 bases and J by 6 bases. The CDR3 is CASSGGLAVGEQYF. The DNA for the CDR3 is TGTGCCAGCAGTGGCGGACTAGCGGTTGGCGAGCAGTACTTC.

The rearrangement uses TRBV9 and TRBJ2-7; no clear D gene. Germline lookup yields CDR1 SGDLS and CDR2 YYNGEE. V was pared by 0 bases and J by 3 bases, with 10 bases between. This CDR3 comprises 14 residues. The CDR3 nucleotides are TGTGCCAGCAGCGTAGTAGTGGGCGTCTACGAGCAGTACTTC. Protein product: CASSVVVGVYEQYF. The full variable domain, completed using reference TRBV9 and TRBJ2-7, is DSGVTQTPKHLITATGQRVTLRCSPRSGDLSVYWYQQSLDQGLQFLIQYYNGEERAKGNILERFSAQQFPDLHSELNLSSLELGDSALYFCASSVVVGVYEQYFGPGTRLTVT.

CDR3 nucleotide sequence: TGCAGCGTAAGGGAGGAAAGCAATCAGCCCCAGCATTTT. Translating it yields CSVREESNQPQHF. The genes are TRBV29-1 and TRBJ1-5; D is undetermined. The germline gives CDR1 SQVTM, CDR2 ANQGSEA. The CDR3 is 13 residues long. V lost 6 bases and J lost 1, with 10 bases in between.

This clone was seen more than once but under ten times. J is TRBJ1-2 and V is TRBV14; 8 nucleotides match TRBD1. The germline V gene encodes CDR1 SGHDN and CDR2 FVKESK. V dropped 2 bases and J dropped 5; count of bases not matched to a gene: 4. This CDR3 is built from 14 residues. The DNA of the CDR3 is TGTGCCAGCAGCCAACTCACAGGGGGGTATGGCTACACCTTC. It is translated as CASSQLTGGYGYTF.

The chain couples TRBV5-1 to TRBJ2-5, with D perhaps TRBD1 or TRBD2 (6 bases each). CDR1 is SGHRS, CDR2 YFSETQ, per germline. The CDR3 length is 15 residues. V lost 6 bases to trimming and J lost 2 bases, with 17 bases between them. The CDR3 sequence is CASTLGGTTQETQYF. For the CDR3, the DNA is TGCGCCAGCACCCTCGGCGGGACAACACAAGAGACCCAGTACTTC.

The chain recombines TRBV27 with TRBJ1-2; perhaps TRBD1 as D (6 bases). The V gene lost 4 bases and the J gene lost 3 bases, with 12 bases spanning the gap. Germline loops: CDR1 MNHEY, CDR2 SMNVEV (reference sequence). The CDR3 spans 14 residues. The chain's CDR3 is CASSSGTNHYGYTF. The CDR3 coding sequence is TGTGCCAGCAGTTCGGGGACAAATCACTATGGCTACACCTTC.

The chain links TRBV7-6 to TRBJ2-3, with a tentative D call TRBD1 (6 bases). Germline CDR1 SGHVS, CDR2 FNYEAQ. V lost 0 bases and J 4 bases, leaving 20 bases between the germline ends. The CDR3 contains 18 residues. The CDR3 sequence is CASSLASGHWGQADTQYF. Written as DNA, the CDR3 is TGTGCCAGCAGCTTAGCGTCAGGACACTGGGGGCAGGCAGATACGCAGTATTTT.

The chain employs TRBV19 and TRBJ2-3; the D gene is possibly TRBD1 (6 bases). Trimming left V 4 bases short and J 4 bases short, with 15 bases between. The CDR3 is made up of 15 amino acids. CDR1 LNHDA and CDR2 SQIVND come from the germline V gene (reference sequence). In nucleotides, the CDR3 is TGTGCCAGTAGTACCGGACAGAGAGATGCAGATACGCAGTATTTT. Protein: CASSTGQRDADTQYF.

The rearrangement uses TRBV4-3 and TRBJ1-1; 10 bases agree with TRBD1. Looked up from germline, CDR1 is LGHNA and CDR2 is YSLEER. The CDR3 sequence is 16 residues long. V lost 0 bases to trimming and J lost 7 bases; unmatched junction nucleotides: 8. CDR3 sequence (DNA): TGCGCCAGCAGCCAAGATCCGGGACAGGGGAGGAATGAAGCTTTCTTT. It codes for CASSQDPGQGRNEAFF.

The chain links TRBV11-2 to TRBJ2-1, with 10 bases identical to TRBD2. Losses at the gene ends were 10 bases for V and 5 bases for J; bases not matched to a gene: 8. The CDR3 spans 14 residues. Per germline, CDR1 SGHAT and CDR2 FQNNGV. Written as DNA, the CDR3 is TGTGCCACCTCTGGGACTAGCGTCCACAATGAGCAGTTCTTC. Encoded protein: CATSGTSVHNEQFF.

This chain uses TRBV27 with TRBJ2-3; 11 bases line up with TRBD2. The CDR3 is 16 residues long. CDR1 is MNHEY and CDR2 is SMNVEV in the germline V gene (reference sequence). Unmatched junction bases numbered 13, after V lost 8 bases and J lost 6 bases. The CDR3 spells CASGNRLAGPPDTQYF. The CDR3 region has the DNA TGTGCCAGCGGTAATCGACTAGCGGGGCCCCCGGATACGCAGTATTTT.

J is TRBJ2-3 and V is TRBV5-5, with TRBD2 matching over 8 bases. V gave up 7 bases and J gave up 4 bases; unmatched junction bases: 11. Germline values: CDR1 SGHKS, CDR2 YYEKEE (reference sequence). The CDR3 runs 15 residues. This CDR3 reads CASGSGTRLADTQYF. The CDR3 DNA is TGTGCCAGCGGGTCCGGGACTAGGCTGGCAGATACGCAGTATTTT.

The rearrangement uses TRBV15 and TRBJ2-7, with D tentatively TRBD1 (6 bases). CDR3 length: 15 residues. In germline, CDR1 is LNHNV, CDR2 YYDKDF (reference sequence). V was trimmed by 1 base and J by 5 bases, leaving 15 bases between them. The CDR3 DNA follows: TGTGCCACCAGCAGAGGATCAGGGGAACTAGACGAGCAGTACTTC. Protein product: CATSRGSGELDEQYF.

The chain links TRBV2 to TRBJ2-2; 7 nucleotides match TRBD1. Germline CDR1 SNHLY, CDR2 FYNNEI. The CDR3 has 14 residues. Trimming took 6 bases from V and 4 from J; bases not matched to a gene: 5. As DNA, the CDR3 is TGTGCCAGCAGGGGGACAGTAGCCACCGGGGAGCTGTTTTTT. Encoded protein: CASRGTVATGELFF. Complete variable domain (other parts from reference TRBV2 and TRBJ2-2): EPEVTQTPSHQVTQMGQEVILRCVPISNHLYFYWYRQILGQKVEFLVSFYNNEISEKSEIFDDQFSVERPDGSNFTLKIRSTKLEDSAMYFCASRGTVATGELFFGEGSRLTVL.

The rearrangement joins TRBV7-1 to TRBJ2-5; TRBD2 is a possible D gene (6 bases). TRBV7-1 is an open reading frame, and its role is uncertain. V was cut by 5 bases and J by 5 bases, with 12 bases left in between. This CDR3 comprises 13 residues. CDR3: CASSLPREETQYF. CDR3 nucleotide sequence: TGTGCCAGCAGCCTCCCTCGGGAGGAGACCCAGTACTTC.